The rows below give T cell receptor beta chains drawn from one sample of a study of chemoradiotherapy in HPV16-positive cancers. Here immunoSEQ multiplex PCR was the method, and the copy in TCRdb shows in-frame clones only, minus some. Of tens of thousands of clones in the sample, around four fifths were seen once. The specimen comprised blood, sampled from a patient who underwent chemoradiotherapy. The receptors come from a human donor with HPV-associated anogenital cancer. Each CDR3 is given with its conserved first and last residue. The D gene is left open where the match is weak. Expanded clones are given a class, and other clones once, few, many or no size at all.

v_gene,j_gene,abundance,d_gene,CDR3nt,CDR3aa
TRBV5-5,TRBJ1-6,NA,NA,TGTGCCAGCAGCGCGGGACTGGTAAATTCACCCCTCCACTTT,CASSAGLVNSPLHF
TRBV20-1,TRBJ1-2,few,NA,TGCAGTGCTACCGGGATGGAGGGCTACACCTTC,CSATGMEGYTF
TRBV4-1,TRBJ1-1,few,NA,TGCGCCAGCAGCCAAGGGACGGCTAACACTGAAGCTTTCTTT,CASSQGTANTEAFF
TRBV10-2,TRBJ1-1,NA,NA,TGCGCCAGCAGGGAGGACAGCAGGAAGGGTTATACGGACACTGAAGCTTTCTTT,CASREDSRKGYTDTEAFF
TRBV11-2,TRBJ1-2,NA,TRBD1,TGTGCCAGCAGCTTAGCGAAAGGGGGCTATTCCGGCTACACCTTC,CASSLAKGGYSGYTF
TRBV7-2,TRBJ2-3,NA,NA,TGTGCCAGCGGATGGGGCCAAAGCACAGATACGCAGTATTTT,CASGWGQSTDTQYF
TRBV9,TRBJ1-2,NA,NA,TGTGCCAGCAGGACAGATACCACCGCTCGATACTATGGCTACACCTTC,CASRTDTTARYYGYTF
TRBV9,TRBJ2-2,NA,TRBD2,TGTGCCAGCAGCGTAGCTAACATAGCGGGGGGTCGGACCGGGGAGCTGTTTTTT,CASSVANIAGGRTGELFF
TRBV6-1,TRBJ2-7,NA,NA,TGTGCCAGCAGTCTGACAGGATATGACTACGAGCAGCACTTC,CASSLTGYDYEQHF
TRBV1,TRBJ1-5,few,NA,TGCACCAGCAGCTGCCGACAGCCCCTGAGCAATCAGCCCCAGCATTTT,CTSSCRQPLSNQPQHF
TRBV7-3,TRBJ1-1,NA,NA,TGTGCCAGCAGCTTAACTGGGGGGTTGAACACTGAAGCTTTCTTT,CASSLTGGLNTEAFF
TRBV18,TRBJ1-2,few,NA,TGTGCCAGCTGGGGAACAGGGAATGGCTACACCTTC,CASWGTGNGYTF
TRBV7-2,TRBJ2-7,NA,NA,TGTGCCAGCAGCTGGGAAGGGGCACAGTACTTC,CASSWEGAQYF
TRBV5-4,TRBJ2-3,once,NA,TGTGCCAGCAGCTTGGCCGGGGGCCCTAGCACAGATACGCAGTATTTT,CASSLAGGPSTDTQYF
TRBV9,TRBJ1-2,NA,NA,TGTGCCAGCAGCTCCGGGATGGGCAACTATGGCTACACCTTC,CASSSGMGNYGYTF
TRBV7-9,TRBJ1-6,NA,NA,TGTGCCAGCAGCTTCTCCGGGAATTCACCCCTCCACTTT,CASSFSGNSPLHF
TRBV5-6,TRBJ2-2,NA,TRBD2,TGTGCCAGCAGCCCACCCCGAGGGACTAGCGGGGGGACCGGGGAGCTGTTTTTT,CASSPPRGTSGGTGELFF
TRBV5-1,TRBJ2-7,NA,TRBD2,TGCGCCAGCAGCGTCGGACTAGCGGGGCCCTACGAGCAGTACTTC,CASSVGLAGPYEQYF
TRBV7-9,TRBJ2-3,NA,TRBD2,TGTGCCAGCAGCTTAGGGGCGGGGGACGCAGATACGCAGTATTTT,CASSLGAGDADTQYF
TRBV19,TRBJ1-1,NA,NA,TGTGCCAGTAGTATAGGCTCGAACACTGAAGCTTTCTTT,CASSIGSNTEAFF
TRBV13,TRBJ2-1,once,TRBD2,TGTGCCAGCAGCCCACGGACTAGCGGGGGGGGGTCCTACAATGAGCAGTTCTTC,CASSPRTSGGGSYNEQFF
TRBV7-9,TRBJ1-1,NA,TRBD1,TGTGCCAGCAGCCGGACAGGGGGCGAGTCGCGAGCTTTCTTT,CASSRTGGESRAFF
TRBV19,TRBJ1-2,NA,NA,TGTGCCAGTAGTAAAAGGAGCGGTCAGGGGTATGGCTACACCTTC,CASSKRSGQGYGYTF
TRBV7-8,TRBJ1-2,NA,NA,TGTGCCAGCAGCTTAGTCGAGGGGGGCGACTATGGCTACACCTTC,CASSLVEGGDYGYTF
TRBV28,TRBJ2-7,NA,TRBD1,TGTGCCAGCGCCAGGGGGCAGACCTACGAGCAGTACTTC,CASARGQTYEQYF
TRBV7-8,TRBJ1-2,NA,NA,TGTGCCAGCAGCTTAGGCTTGGGGGACTATGGCTACACCTTC,CASSLGLGDYGYTF
TRBV27,TRBJ2-3,NA,TRBD1,TGTGCCAGCAGACTGGGACAGGGGACAGATACGCAGTATTTT,CASRLGQGTDTQYF
TRBV5-4,TRBJ1-5,NA,TRBD1,TGTGCCAGCAGCGCCGGACAGGGGTTGATTTGGCAGCCCCAGCATTTT,CASSAGQGLIWQPQHF
TRBV7-6,TRBJ1-1,once,TRBD1,TGTGCCAGCAGCACCCGCACGGACAGGCCGAACACTGAAGCTTTCTTT,CASSTRTDRPNTEAFF
TRBV7-9,TRBJ1-1,NA,NA,TGTGCCAGCAGTTCGGGATACGGGGTAGGGAACACTGAAGCTTTCTTT,CASSSGYGVGNTEAFF
TRBV10-3,TRBJ2-3,NA,NA,TGTGCCATCAGTCCCGGGACCCTGGGGACAGATACGCAGTATTTT,CAISPGTLGTDTQYF
TRBV30,TRBJ2-2,once,NA,TGTGCCTGGAGTACATTGAGGGGCGGGGAGCTGTTTTTT,CAWSTLRGGELFF
TRBV7-2,TRBJ2-4,NA,NA,TGTGCCAGCAGCCCCGAGGTAGGGCGGGGAACCGCCAAAAACATTCAGTACTTC,CASSPEVGRGTAKNIQYF
TRBV9,TRBJ1-6,NA,TRBD1,TGTGCCAGCAGCACACGACAGGGCGTGTCACCCCTCCACTTT,CASSTRQGVSPLHF
TRBV10-3,TRBJ2-7,NA,NA,TGTGCCATCCCCCAACGGGTGAGCTCCTACGAGCAGTACTTC,CAIPQRVSSYEQYF
TRBV7-2,TRBJ2-1,NA,TRBD1,TGTGCCAGCAGCTTAGAGGCAGGGGGCTCCTACAATGAGCAGTTCTTC,CASSLEAGGSYNEQFF
TRBV7-8,TRBJ2-7,once,NA,TGTGCCAGCAGCTTAGGCGGGACTTCCTACGAGCAGTACTTC,CASSLGGTSYEQYF
TRBV7-3,TRBJ2-1,NA,NA,TGTGCCAGCAGCTCCGACAGGCTTGGCAATGAGCAGTTCTTC,CASSSDRLGNEQFF
TRBV23-1,TRBJ1-6,NA,NA,TGCGCCAGCAGTCACCGGGACGGTCCCTATAATTCACCCCTCCACTTT,CASSHRDGPYNSPLHF
TRBV7-2,TRBJ1-6,NA,NA,TGTGCCAGCAGCCCGCCGCGAGGGGGCTCCTATAATTCACCCCTCCACTTT,CASSPPRGGSYNSPLHF
TRBV7-9,TRBJ2-7,NA,NA,TGTGCCAGCAGCTTGGTCCTGATGGGAGGAACCTCCTACGAGCAGTACTTC,CASSLVLMGGTSYEQYF
TRBV9,TRBJ2-3,NA,NA,TGTGCCAGCAGCGTAGCCGCCGGGAGCACTAGCACAGATACGCAGTATTTT,CASSVAAGSTSTDTQYF
TRBV7-2,TRBJ1-1,NA,NA,TGTGCCAGCAGCTTAGGGAACGCGAACACTGAAGCTTTCTTT,CASSLGNANTEAFF
TRBV19,TRBJ1-6,NA,NA,TGTGCCAGTAGCAACCCACAGGGAGACGGTTCACCCCTCCACTTT,CASSNPQGDGSPLHF
TRBV5-1,TRBJ1-6,NA,NA,TGCGCCAGCAGCTTGACCGGATATCTTTATTCACCCCTCCACTTT,CASSLTGYLYSPLHF
TRBV19,TRBJ2-7,NA,NA,TGTGCCAGTAGCCTATTCTCCGACAGCGACGAGCAGTACTTC,CASSLFSDSDEQYF